This T cell receptor (beta chain) was retrieved from a study of T cells in women clearing cervical HPV infection. On the study more broadly: Controls gave blood once infection was undetectable; cases at lesion identification. For cases, blood was sampled a median 149 days after lesion detection, interquartile range roughly 80 to 200 days. Regarding the study as a whole: TRBV6-7 relative abundance averaged roughly 0.1% in cases and 0.15% to 0.2% in controls.

In regard to this clone: Its antigen remains unidentified. The read ends 3 residues before the CDR3 terminus; that terminus is restored from the germline J gene.

Germline values: CDR1 SGHTA, CDR2 FQGNSA. V lost 1 base, J lost 10 bases, and 14 bases lay in between. The CDR3 spans 15 residues. The repertoire was sequenced with immunoSEQ multiplex PCR; TCRdb's copy has only in-frame clones and lacks some. The data show 25,000 to 30,000 clones, and the top ten clones hold 15% to 20%. The clonotype originates from a woman between 18 and 70 years old with a cervical HPV16 infection that either progressed to CIN3+ or cleared (not recorded which). The chain carries TRBV7-2 and TRBJ1-6; D call uncertain. The sequenced sample consisted of blood buffy coat. The CDR3 protein is CASSLGAGLQSPLHF. The CDR3 bases that were read are TGTGCCAGCAGCTTAGGGGCCGGCCTTCAGTCACCC.